Listed below are T cell receptor beta chains from one sample, sequenced in a study of T cell responses to AZD1222 COVID-19 vaccine. TCRdb's copy holds only in-frame clones and misses some; the assay was immunoSEQ multiplex PCR. Of tens of thousands of clones listed, 75% to 90% were seen once; the top ten hold over 2%. Sequences were derived from peripheral blood, sampled on day 0 of AZD1222 vaccination. The receptors were sampled from an adult in good health. The CDR3 runs from the conserved cysteine through the conserved F or W. The D gene is left open where the match is weak. Expanded clones get a size class; other rows say once, few or many, or leave the size out.

v_gene	j_gene	d_gene	abundance	CDR3nt	CDR3aa
TRBV19	TRBJ2-3	TRBD2	NA	TGTGCCAGTAGCTACGCGGGGGGGACGGTGGATACGCAGTATTTT	CASSYAGGTVDTQYF
TRBV27	TRBJ1-1	NA	NA	TGTGCCAGCAGTCCGCTGGCGGGGTTGGGCACTGAAGCTTTCTTT	CASSPLAGLGTEAFF
TRBV4-3	TRBJ2-3	NA	once	TGCGCCAGCAGCCAAGAGGCAGGGGGGGGCACAGATACGCAGTATTTT	CASSQEAGGGTDTQYF
TRBV4-3	TRBJ2-2	NA	NA	TGCGCCAGCAGCCAAGATTATGTCGGGGGGGAGCTGTTTTTT	CASSQDYVGGELFF
TRBV6-2/TRBV6-3	TRBJ1-5	NA	few	TGTGCCAGCAGTTACTCGACAGTAAATAGCAATCAGCCCCAGCATTTT	CASSYSTVNSNQPQHF
TRBV7-9	TRBJ2-5	NA	NA	TGTGCCAGCAGTCAAGGCTGGGAGACCCAGTACTTC	CASSQGWETQYF
TRBV11-1	TRBJ2-7	TRBD2	NA	TGTGCCAGCAGCTCTACGGGCGGGACTAGCGGCTACGAGCAGTACTTC	CASSSTGGTSGYEQYF
TRBV14	TRBJ2-7	NA	few	TGTGCCAGCAGCCAAGGGGGGACGGCGGTAACGTCCTACGAGCAGTACTTC	CASSQGGTAVTSYEQYF
TRBV27	TRBJ2-2	TRBD1	NA	TGTGCCAGCAAACCGGGACAGGGAATCGTGAACACCGGGGAGCTGTTTTTT	CASKPGQGIVNTGELFF
TRBV7-3	TRBJ2-1	TRBD2	NA	TGTGCCAGCAGTCAAGCGGGATCTAATGCCAATGAGCAGTTCTTC	CASSQAGSNANEQFF
TRBV6-5	TRBJ2-5	TRBD2	NA	TGTGCCAGCTCAGAACTAGCGGGGGGAAAAGAGACCCAGTACTTC	CASSELAGGKETQYF